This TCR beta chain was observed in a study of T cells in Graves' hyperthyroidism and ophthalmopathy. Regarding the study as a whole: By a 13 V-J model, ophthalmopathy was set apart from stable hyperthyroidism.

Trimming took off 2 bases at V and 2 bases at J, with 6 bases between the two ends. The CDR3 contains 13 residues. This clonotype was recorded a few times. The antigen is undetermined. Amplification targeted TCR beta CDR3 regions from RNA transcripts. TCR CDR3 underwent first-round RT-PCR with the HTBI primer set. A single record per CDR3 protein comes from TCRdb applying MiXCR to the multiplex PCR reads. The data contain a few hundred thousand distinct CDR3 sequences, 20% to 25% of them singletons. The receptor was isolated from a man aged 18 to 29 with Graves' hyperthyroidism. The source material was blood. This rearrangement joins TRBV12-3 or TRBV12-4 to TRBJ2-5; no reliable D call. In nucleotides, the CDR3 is TGTGCCAGCAGTTTAATAGGTCAAGAGACCCAGTACTTC. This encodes CASSLIGQETQYF.